This T cell receptor beta chain comes out of a study of a mutant IDH1 vaccine in newly diagnosed glioma (dated by TCRdb to 2020 to 2022). Study-wide context: Vaccination began 4-6 weeks after radiotherapy alone, or alongside temozolomide cycles in the chemotherapy-containing groups. The approximately 33 treated patients were around 62% male and around 40% female, with a mean age of approximately 40 years. Six visits were used for peripheral blood collection: V03 (baseline), V05, V07, V10, V12 and V13. Prior to enrollment, patients had been given standard therapy consisting of radiotherapy alone, temozolomide alone, or radiochemotherapy with temozolomide, with the combination given to most patients. For exploratory analyses, longitudinal TCRB deep sequencing was carried out in about 26 treated patients wherever samples were available. The week-35 safety follow-up was designated visit V12, and the week-47 end of study was designated visit V13.

The sample's time point label, in plain terms: week 47, end of study. Each vaccine dose was 300 ug of a 20-mer mutant IDH1 peptide in Montanide, given subcutaneously with topical imiquimod. Across visits V03 through V10, patients got a total of eight vaccinations, given in weeks 1, 3, 5, 7, 11, 15, 19 and 23. Newly diagnosed WHO grade 3 or 4 IDH1-mutant astrocytomas showing loss of nuclear ATRX were present in the donors. The samples were drawn from NOA16, a multicentre, single-arm, open-label phase I trial in Germany that tested a mutant IDH1 peptide vaccine in humans for the first time. The DNeasy Blood and Tissue Kit was used to extract genomic DNA from EDTA blood for TCRB sequencing. Here is what the overall study found, with its caveats: Pseudoprogression appeared unrelated to alterations in the top peripheral T cell clonotypes detected by TCRB sequencing. Selection of PBMC samples for TCRB deep sequencing was based on availability. The authors stated that sample limitations prevented analyses of patient blood samples from being reproduced. Across multiple MHC alleles, vaccine-induced immune responses were seen in 85% to 95% of patients.

Germline trimming amounts to 2 bases on V and 6 bases on J, with 1 as the count of junction bases outside the gene matches. From a lookup of the germline V gene, CDR1 and CDR2 are MGHDK and SYGVNS. CDR3 length: 14 amino acids, cysteine to phenylalanine. Of all the DNA, just the CDR3 is kept, 42 bases in frame from base 1. Comments on this clone: Its antigen specificity is not known. No much larger clone exists at a distance of one base, and base qualities are not known.

Library preparation employed the immunoSEQ multiplex PCR assay. Rearranged TCR beta chain sequences were amplified with the hsTCRB Kit following the manufacturer's protocol. Sequencing of TCRB libraries was carried out on an Illumina MiSeq. For the original study's pipeline: Demultiplexing, trimming and gene mapping were performed with the kit vendor's proprietary platform. TCRdb's version of the immuneACCESS table is confined to in-frame rearrangements and falls short of the full clone set. An unresolved V gene accounts for under half of the shortfall where checked; the remainder is of unknown origin. That table is the source of V, J and clone size, and D and trimming were worked out from the DNA. This sample is represented by about 12,000 clones; roughly four fifths of them were singletons. In total, the top ten clones hold roughly 4% of the sample.

The rearrangement combines TRBV25-1 with TRBJ2-6; TRBD1 aligns with 7 central bases. The receptor comes from a woman between 35 and 50 years old with glioma. This sample comprised PBMCs, obtained from a glioma patient whose treatment included an IDH1 peptide vaccine. The CDR3: CASSEQGEANVLTF. The nucleotide sequence reads TGTGCCAGCAGTGAACAGGGGGAGGCCAACGTCCTGACTTTC.